The entry that follows covers one TCR beta chain sequence. This sample was included in a study of cytomegalovirus exposure and HLA in healthy donors. Clones were sequenced by immunoSEQ multiplex PCR, and TCRdb holds only the in-frame ones, with some missing. The top ten clones hold 0.84% of a sample with a few hundred thousand clones, about nine tenths of them seen once. The V gene's germline CDR1 is SGDLS and CDR2 YYNGEE. The ends lost 6 bases at V and 5 bases at J; junction bases unmatched: 7. The CDR3 totals 15 residues. The receptor was derived from a woman aged 18-29 years in good health and CMV-seronegative. Sequencing was performed on PBMCs. This sequence joins TRBV9 and TRBJ2-5, with TRBD2 matching over 13 bases. CDR3 region: CASTSGTSGIETQYF. CDR3 DNA: TGTGCCAGCACCTCCGGGACTAGCGGGATCGAGACCCAGTACTTC.